These 23 T cell receptor beta chains came from one sample sequenced in a study of blood T cells in healthy people across ages. For the second PCR, which ran for roughly 7 to 11 cycles, a sample-barcoded 5' primer and a J-beta primer mix were used. From the 5' RACE reads, TCRdb called clonotypes with MiXCR, one entry per CDR3 protein. The table lists around 1,500,000 distinct CDR3 sequences, around two fifths of them singletons. The sample comprised blood. The receptors stem from a woman between 18 and 29 years old in good health.

The chain recombines TRBV7-2 with TRBJ2-5, with 11 bases that match TRBD2. CDR1 and CDR2 (germline): SGHTA, FQGNSA. This CDR3 is 15 amino acids long. The V gene end was trimmed by 5 bases and the J gene end by 4 bases; junction bases not matched to a gene: 6. CDR3 in amino acids: CASSELAGVSETQYF. The CDR3 DNA is TGTGCCAGCAGCGAACTAGCGGGGGTATCAGAGACCCAGTACTTC. The full variable domain, in which reference TRBV7-2 and TRBJ2-5 provide the parts outside the CDR3, is GAGVSQSPSNKVTEKGKDVELRCDPISGHTALYWYRQSLGQGLEFLIYFQGNSAPDKSGLPSDRFSAERTGGSVSTLTIQRTQQEDSAVYLCASSELAGVSETQYFGPGTRLLVL.

This clonotype was recorded a few times. This chain links TRBV5-1 with TRBJ1-4, with D possibly matching TRBD1 (6 bases). The CDR3 is made up of 17 amino acids. The V gene lost 4 bases and the J gene lost 0 bases, with 16 bases spanning the gap. Germline V gene lookup returns CDR1 SGHRS and CDR2 YFSETQ. The CDR3 protein is CASSPGDRLPTNEKLFF. The CDR3 DNA sequence: TGCGCCAGCAGCCCAGGCGACAGGCTTCCAACTAATGAAAAACTGTTTTTT.

This chain connects TRBV6-5 to TRBJ1-5, with D perhaps TRBD1 (5 bases). V was shortened by 0 bases and J by 0 bases, with 9 bases between the two germline ends. There are 16 residues in the CDR3. Germline CDR1 is MNHEY and CDR2 is SVGAGI. CDR3 in amino acids: CASSYSRGNSNQPQHF. The DNA of the CDR3 is TGTGCCAGCAGTTACTCAAGGGGTAATAGCAATCAGCCCCAGCATTTT.

The chain links TRBV12-3 or TRBV12-4 to TRBJ2-7; TRBD2 aligns across 8 bases. V trimming: 5 bases; J trimming: 2 bases; junction bases outside the gene matches: 11. The CDR3 consists of 16 residues. CDR3 in DNA: TGTGCCAGCAGTGGACTAGCCCGAGAGGGCACCTACGAGCAGTACTTC. Translated, it gives CASSGLAREGTYEQYF.

This rearrangement joins TRBV18 to TRBJ1-6; no clear D gene. This CDR3 has 14 residues. Germline assignment: CDR1 KGHSH and CDR2 LQKENI. V was clipped by 3 bases and J by 4 bases, with 7 bases between them. CDR3 coding DNA: TGTGCCAGCTCACCGGAGACTTATAATTCACCCCTCCACTTT. Protein: CASSPETYNSPLHF.

As DNA, the CDR3 is TGCGCCAGCAGCCAAGGTGGACAGGGTAGGAATGAAAAACTGTTTTTT. Its translation: CASSQGGQGRNEKLFF. The chain links TRBV4-1 to TRBJ1-4; 8 bases align to TRBD1. Germline V lookup: CDR1 MGHRA, CDR2 YSYEKL. The CDR3 is 16 residues long. V lost 1 base and J lost 5; bases outside the gene matches: 6.

This clonotype was found a few times. The V and J genes are TRBV27 and TRBJ2-7, with D unresolved. V dropped 6 bases and J dropped 6 bases, with 15 bases sitting between them. The CDR3 loop spans 13 amino acids. In germline, CDR1 is MNHEY, CDR2 SMNVEV (reference sequence). CDR3 loop: CASRYGSPGEQYF. The CDR3 DNA reads as TGTGCCAGCAGATACGGATCCCCGGGCGAGCAGTACTTC.

This clonotype was seen more than once but under ten times. The chain has TRBV29-1 and TRBJ1-2; tentative D call: TRBD1 (5 bases). Trimming took off 0 bases at V and 7 bases at J, with 6 bases between the two ends. The CDR3 is made up of 11 amino acids. Germline lookup yields CDR1 SQVTM and CDR2 ANQGSEA. The CDR3 DNA follows: TGCAGCGTTGAAGACGGGGGTGGCTACACCTTC. This gives the protein CSVEDGGGYTF. Looking up the rest from reference TRBV29-1 and TRBJ1-2 gives the full variable domain: SAVISQKPSRDICQRGTSLTIQCQVDSQVTMMFWYRQQPGQSLTLIATANQGSEATYESGFVIDKFPISRPNLTFSTLTVSNMSPEDSSIYLCSVEDGGGYTFGSGTRLTVV.

The V gene is TRBV20-1, the J gene TRBJ2-3; 7 bases fit TRBD1. The CDR3 is 13 residues long. Germline lookup yields CDR1 DFQATT and CDR2 SNEGSKA (reference sequence). The trim removed 5 bases at V and 7 bases at J, leaving 9 bases unmatched. CDR3 protein: CSAGPTGTNTQYF. CDR3 bases: TGCAGTGCTGGGCCGACAGGGACGAATACGCAGTATTTT.

The V gene is TRBV20-1, the J gene TRBJ2-1; D is unclear. Between the trimmed V and J ends, which lost 5 bases and 0 bases, there was a span of 17 bases. The CDR3 extends over 16 amino acids. CDR1 DFQATT and CDR2 SNEGSKA come from the germline V gene (reference sequence). CDR3 bases: TGCAGTGCTCCCGAGCTGGTCAGCGACTCCTACAATGAGCAGTTCTTC. It yields the protein CSAPELVSDSYNEQFF.

This chain links TRBV20-1 with TRBJ2-5, with D uncertain. This CDR3 has 13 residues. CDR1 DFQATT and CDR2 SNEGSKA come from the germline V gene (reference sequence). The germline V and J ends were trimmed by 3 bases and 4 bases, with 12 bases remaining between them. The CDR3 loop is CSARIPTGETQYF. The CDR3 nucleotides are TGCAGTGCTAGGATACCGACTGGAGAGACCCAGTACTTC.

This clonotype was counted a few times. This chain joins TRBV10-3 and TRBJ2-2; D might be TRBD2 (5 bases). Between the trimmed V and J ends, which lost 0 bases and 4 bases, there was a span of 12 bases. The CDR3 length is 16 residues. In germline, CDR1 is ENHRY, CDR2 SYGVKD. CDR3 protein: CAISESLAGSTGELFF. In DNA, the CDR3 is TGTGCCATCAGTGAGTCCCTAGCCGGGTCCACCGGGGAGCTGTTTTTT.

This sequence joins TRBV5-1 and TRBJ2-3; possibly TRBD2 for D (6 bases). V was clipped by 4 bases and J by 4 bases, with 19 bases between them. Germline loops: CDR1 SGHRS, CDR2 YFSETQ. CDR3 length: 16 amino acids. The CDR3 DNA is TGCGCCAGCAGCGGGGGACTTACCCTCACTTCAGATACGCAGTATTTT. This codes for CASSGGLTLTSDTQYF.

This chain connects TRBV12-3 or TRBV12-4 to TRBJ2-7, with D possibly being TRBD1 or TRBD2 (7 bases each). TRBJ2-4 matches the DNA end more closely, so the J call is doubtful. CDR3 length: 15 residues. In DNA, the CDR3 is TGTGCCAGCAGTTCAGGGAGGGGACAGAGAAACATTCAGTACTTC. Residues: CASSSGRGQRNIQYF.

V and J are TRBV11-2 and TRBJ1-4; D is ambiguous. Germline V gene lookup returns CDR1 SGHAT and CDR2 FQNNGV. The CDR3 extends over 13 amino acids. The V end was cut by 6 bases, the J end by 3 bases, with 8 bases between. DNA for the CDR3: TGTGCCAGCAGGAAGGGAGCTAATGAAAAACTGTTTTTT. Translation gives CASRKGANEKLFF.

The chain joins TRBV20-1 to TRBJ2-1; no definite D call. V lost 0 bases and J lost 0, with 12 bases in between. The CDR3 is 16 residues long. The germline V gene encodes CDR1 DFQATT and CDR2 SNEGSKA (reference sequence). This CDR3 is CSARDLFVSSYNEQFF. The DNA for the CDR3 is TGCAGTGCTAGAGATCTGTTCGTAAGCTCCTACAATGAGCAGTTCTTC.

This clonotype was counted a few times. This sequence joins TRBV18 and TRBJ1-6, with D perhaps matching TRBD1 (6 bases). CDR3 length equals 17 residues. Trimming took off 6 bases at V and 0 bases at J, with 15 bases between the two ends. Germline V gene data show CDR1 as KGHSH and CDR2 as LQKENI. For the CDR3, the DNA is TGTGCCAGCTCCAAAACTCAGGGGACCTCCTATAATTCACCCCTCCACTTT. Translating it yields CASSKTQGTSYNSPLHF.

This clonotype was seen a handful of times. CDR3 DNA: TGCGCCAGCAGCTTCGTGGTGACGGGTTCCCCCTACGAGCAGTACTTC. Amino acids: CASSFVVTGSPYEQYF. This sequence joins TRBV5-1 and TRBJ2-7; D uncertain. V was shortened by 2 bases and J by 2 bases, with 17 bases between the two germline ends. The germline V gene encodes CDR1 SGHRS and CDR2 YFSETQ. CDR3 size: 16 residues.

This clonotype has only a few counts. V usage is TRBV18 and J usage is TRBJ2-7; 7 positions match TRBD1. The CDR3 has 16 residues. Germline loops: CDR1 KGHSH, CDR2 LQKENI. The trim removed 5 bases at V and 2 bases at J, leaving 12 bases unmatched. The CDR3 sequence: CASSAPGTAETYEQYF. Written as DNA, the CDR3 is TGTGCCAGCTCAGCCCCCGGGACAGCCGAGACCTACGAGCAGTACTTC.

This clonotype came up a few times. V usage is TRBV6-1 and J usage is TRBJ1-2, with 10 positions matching TRBD1. Unmatched junction bases numbered 12, after V lost 5 bases and J lost 3 bases. There are 17 residues in the CDR3. Germline V gene sequence: CDR1 MNHNS, CDR2 SASEGT. Here the CDR3 reads CASSLTTGGAQDYGYTF. For the CDR3, the DNA is TGTGCCAGCAGTCTTACGACAGGGGGCGCGCAGGACTATGGCTACACCTTC.

This clonotype was counted a few times. This sequence joins TRBV27 and TRBJ2-4; D unresolved. The CDR3 totals 13 residues. CDR1 is MNHEY and CDR2 is SMNVEV in the germline V gene (reference sequence). Trimming removed 4 bases at V and 2 bases at J, with 6 bases between. CDR3 sequence: CASSYGPKNIQYF. The CDR3 nucleotides read TGTGCCAGCAGTTACGGACCCAAAAACATTCAGTACTTC.

The chain joins TRBV7-9 to TRBJ2-1; the D is unclear. The J call is in doubt because the DNA end fits TRBJ2-7 better. The CDR3 spans 14 residues. Per the germline V gene, CDR1 is SEHNR and CDR2 is FQNEAQ (reference sequence). CDR3 in amino acids: CASSLATPVSEQYF. CDR3 DNA: TGTGCCAGCAGCTTAGCGACTCCCGTATCCGAGCAGTACTTC.

This clonotype was detected a few times. This chain uses TRBV27 with TRBJ2-7; D is unclear. This CDR3 contains 15 residues. Looked up from germline, CDR1 is MNHEY and CDR2 is SMNVEV (reference sequence). The germline V and J ends were trimmed by 6 bases and 4 bases, with 19 bases remaining between them. The CDR3 sequence: CASSSRPFLLYEQYF. The CDR3 DNA is TGTGCCAGCAGCTCGCGGCCTTTCCTATTGTACGAGCAGTACTTC.